This TCR beta chain was profiled in a study of cytomegalovirus exposure and HLA in healthy donors. About the study: The study's early data release held 75 million to 95 million unique TCRs from HLA-typed donors.

Study observations and caveats: TCR beta V segments were, for the most part, productive about 87% or about 30% of the time in an earlier analysis.

Concerning this clone itself: Its specificity is unknown.

Vbeta (60) and Jbeta (13) primers were used in the PCR. Profiling relied on immunoSEQ multiplex PCR, and the TCRdb table lists in-frame clones only, not all of them. This sample contains 110,000 to 150,000 clones. Germline trimming cut 5 bases from V and 5 bases from J; bases unmatched to any gene: 6. The CDR3 loop spans 15 amino acids. Germline V lookup: CDR1 SNHLY, CDR2 FYNNEI. The specimen was PBMCs. The chain recombines TRBV2 with TRBJ2-1; 10 nucleotides match TRBD2. The sequence was collected from a woman under 30 in good health and CMV-seronegative. The CDR3 reads CASSPGTSADNEQFF. The CDR3 DNA reads TGTGCCAGCAGTCCCGGGACTAGCGCCGACAATGAGCAGTTCTTC. The variable domain in full, with the rest retrieved from reference TRBV2 and TRBJ2-1, is EPEVTQTPSHQVTQMGQEVILRCVPISNHLYFYWYRQILGQKVEFLVSFYNNEISEKSEIFDDQFSVERPDGSNFTLKIRSTKLEDSAMYFCASSPGTSADNEQFFGPGTRLTVL.